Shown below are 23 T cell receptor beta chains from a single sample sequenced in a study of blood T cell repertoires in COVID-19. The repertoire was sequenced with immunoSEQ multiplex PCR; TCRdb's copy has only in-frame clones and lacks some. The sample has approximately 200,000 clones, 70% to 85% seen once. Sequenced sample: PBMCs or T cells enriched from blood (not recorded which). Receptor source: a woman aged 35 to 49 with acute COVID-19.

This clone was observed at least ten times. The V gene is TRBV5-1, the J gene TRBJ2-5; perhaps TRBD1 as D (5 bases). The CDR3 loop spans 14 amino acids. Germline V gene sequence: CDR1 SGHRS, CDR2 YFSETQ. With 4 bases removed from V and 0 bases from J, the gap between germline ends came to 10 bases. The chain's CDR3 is CASSTRQYQETQYF. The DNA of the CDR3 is TGCGCCAGCAGCACCAGACAGTACCAAGAGACCCAGTACTTC.

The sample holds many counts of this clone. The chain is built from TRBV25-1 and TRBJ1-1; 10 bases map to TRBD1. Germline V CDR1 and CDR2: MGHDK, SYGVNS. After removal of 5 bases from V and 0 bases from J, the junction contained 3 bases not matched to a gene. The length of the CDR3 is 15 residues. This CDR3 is CASSRTGGMNTEAFF. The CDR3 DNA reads TGTGCCAGCAGTCGGACAGGGGGTATGAACACTGAAGCTTTCTTT.

CDR3 sequence: CASSQGSGVQETQYF. CDR3 bases: TGTGCCAGCAGCCAAGGGTCGGGGGTACAAGAGACCCAGTACTTC. The chain couples TRBV4-2 to TRBJ2-5; D may be TRBD2 (6 bases). CDR1 and CDR2 from the germline V gene are LGHNA and YNFKEQ. This CDR3 spans 15 amino acids. V shed 1 base and J shed 2 bases, with 11 bases lying between them.

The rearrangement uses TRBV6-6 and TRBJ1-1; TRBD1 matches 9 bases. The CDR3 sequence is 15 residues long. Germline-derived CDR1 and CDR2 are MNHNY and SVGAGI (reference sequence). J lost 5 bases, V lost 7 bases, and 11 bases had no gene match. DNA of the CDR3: TGTGCCAGCAATCATCCTACAGGGGGCAGGACTGAAGCTTTCTTT. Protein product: CASNHPTGGRTEAFF.

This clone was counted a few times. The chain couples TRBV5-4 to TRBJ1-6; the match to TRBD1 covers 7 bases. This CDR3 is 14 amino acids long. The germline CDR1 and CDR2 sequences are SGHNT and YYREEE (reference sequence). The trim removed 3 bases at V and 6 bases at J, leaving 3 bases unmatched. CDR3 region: CASSSGQFNSPLHF. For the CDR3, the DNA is TGTGCCAGCAGCTCGGGACAGTTTAATTCACCCCTCCACTTT.

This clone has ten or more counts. CDR3 sequence (DNA): TGTGCCAGCAGCCAAGGGGCAGGGGGCTCCTACGAGCAGTACTTC. This translates into CASSQGAGGSYEQYF. This sequence joins TRBV5-4 and TRBJ2-7, with 7 bases fitting TRBD1. The V gene's germline CDR1 is SGHNT and CDR2 YYREEE (reference sequence). J gave up 0 bases and V 4 bases, and 7 bases lay outside the gene matches. This CDR3 has 15 amino acids.

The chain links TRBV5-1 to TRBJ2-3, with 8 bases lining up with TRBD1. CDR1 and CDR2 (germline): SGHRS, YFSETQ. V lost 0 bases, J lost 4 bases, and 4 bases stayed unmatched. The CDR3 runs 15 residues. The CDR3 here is CASSLGQGIADTQYF. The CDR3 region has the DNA TGCGCCAGCAGCTTGGGACAGGGGATTGCAGATACGCAGTATTTT.

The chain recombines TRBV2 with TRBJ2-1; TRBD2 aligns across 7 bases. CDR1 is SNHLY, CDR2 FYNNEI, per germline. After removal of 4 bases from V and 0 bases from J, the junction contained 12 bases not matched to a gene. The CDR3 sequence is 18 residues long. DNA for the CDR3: TGTGCCAGCAGTGGGGAGGGAGAAGTCCTAAGCTCCTACAATGAGCAGTTCTTC. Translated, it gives CASSGEGEVLSSYNEQFF.

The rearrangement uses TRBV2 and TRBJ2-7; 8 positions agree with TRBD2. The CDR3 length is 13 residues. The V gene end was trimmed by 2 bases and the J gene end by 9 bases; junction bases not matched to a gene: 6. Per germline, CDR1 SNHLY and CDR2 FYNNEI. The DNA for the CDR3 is TGTGCCAGCAGTGAATCGGGAGGGCCTGGGCAGTACTTC. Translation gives CASSESGGPGQYF.

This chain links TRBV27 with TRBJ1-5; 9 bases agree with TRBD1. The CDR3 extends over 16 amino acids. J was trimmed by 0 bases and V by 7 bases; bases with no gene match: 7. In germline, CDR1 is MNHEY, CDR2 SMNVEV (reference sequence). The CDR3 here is CASKDRGLLSNQPQHF. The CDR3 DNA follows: TGTGCCAGCAAGGACAGGGGACTCCTTAGCAATCAGCCCCAGCATTTT.

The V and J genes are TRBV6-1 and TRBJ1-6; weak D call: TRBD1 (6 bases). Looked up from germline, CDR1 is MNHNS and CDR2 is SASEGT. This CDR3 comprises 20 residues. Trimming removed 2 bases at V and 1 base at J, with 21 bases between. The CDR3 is CASSELRLAVGASYNSPLHF. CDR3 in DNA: TGTGCCAGCAGTGAACTTAGACTGGCGGTGGGGGCGTCCTATAATTCACCCCTCCACTTT.

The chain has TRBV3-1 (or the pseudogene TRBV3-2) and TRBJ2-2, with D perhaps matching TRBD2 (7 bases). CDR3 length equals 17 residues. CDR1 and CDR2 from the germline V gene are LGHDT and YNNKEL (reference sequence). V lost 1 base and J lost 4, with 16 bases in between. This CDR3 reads CASSQGGGTRATGELFF. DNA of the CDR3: TGTGCCAGCAGCCAAGGGGGGGGGACAAGGGCCACCGGGGAGCTGTTTTTT.

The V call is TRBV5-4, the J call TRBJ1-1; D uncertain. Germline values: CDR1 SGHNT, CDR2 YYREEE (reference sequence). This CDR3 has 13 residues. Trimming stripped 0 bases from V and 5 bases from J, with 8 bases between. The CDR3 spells CASSLGGSTEAFF. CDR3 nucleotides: TGTGCCAGCAGCTTGGGAGGTTCGACTGAAGCTTTCTTT.

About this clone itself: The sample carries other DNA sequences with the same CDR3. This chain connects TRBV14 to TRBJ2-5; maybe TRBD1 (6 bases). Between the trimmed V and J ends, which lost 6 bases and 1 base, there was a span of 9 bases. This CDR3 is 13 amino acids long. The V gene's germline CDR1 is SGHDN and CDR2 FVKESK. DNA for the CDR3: TGTGCCAGCAGTCAGGGGACCCAAGAGACCCAGTACTTC. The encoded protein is CASSQGTQETQYF.

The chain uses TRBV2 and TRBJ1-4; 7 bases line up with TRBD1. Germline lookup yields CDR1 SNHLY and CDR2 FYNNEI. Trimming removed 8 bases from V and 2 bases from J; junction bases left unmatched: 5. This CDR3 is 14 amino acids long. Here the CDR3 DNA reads TGTGCCAGCTCCATACAGGGGACTAATGAAAAACTGTTTTTT. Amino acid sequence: CASSIQGTNEKLFF.

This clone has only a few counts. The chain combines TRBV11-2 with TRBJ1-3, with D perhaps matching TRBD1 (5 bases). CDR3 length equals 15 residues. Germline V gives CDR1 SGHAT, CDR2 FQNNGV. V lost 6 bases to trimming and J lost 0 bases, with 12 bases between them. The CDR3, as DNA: TGTGCCAGCAGTCGATTAGGGGCCTCTGGAAACACCATATATTTT. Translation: CASSRLGASGNTIYF.

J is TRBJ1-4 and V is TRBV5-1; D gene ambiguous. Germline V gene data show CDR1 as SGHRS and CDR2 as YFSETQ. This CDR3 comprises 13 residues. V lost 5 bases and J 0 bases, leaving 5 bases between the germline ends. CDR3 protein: CASRRSTNEKLFF. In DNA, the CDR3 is TGCGCCAGCAGGCGTTCAACTAATGAAAAACTGTTTTTT.

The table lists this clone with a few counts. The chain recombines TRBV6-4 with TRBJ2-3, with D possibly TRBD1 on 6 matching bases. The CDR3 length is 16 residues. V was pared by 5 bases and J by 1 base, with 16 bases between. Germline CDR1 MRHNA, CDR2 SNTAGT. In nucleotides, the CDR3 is TGTGCCAGCAGTCCCAATCCGAAGGGGGGCACAGATACGCAGTATTTT. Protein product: CASSPNPKGGTDTQYF.

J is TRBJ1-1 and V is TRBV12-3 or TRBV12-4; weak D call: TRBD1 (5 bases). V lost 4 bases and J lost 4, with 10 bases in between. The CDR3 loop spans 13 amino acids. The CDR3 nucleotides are TGTGCCAGCAGTTCGGTTAGGGGCACTGAAGCTTTCTTT. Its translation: CASSSVRGTEAFF.

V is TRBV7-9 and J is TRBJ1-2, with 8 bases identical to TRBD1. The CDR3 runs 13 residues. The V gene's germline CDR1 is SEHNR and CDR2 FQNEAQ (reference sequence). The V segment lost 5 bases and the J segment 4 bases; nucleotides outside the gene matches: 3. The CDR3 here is CASSAGGGYGYTF. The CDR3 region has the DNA TGTGCCAGCAGCGCAGGGGGCGGCTATGGCTACACCTTC.

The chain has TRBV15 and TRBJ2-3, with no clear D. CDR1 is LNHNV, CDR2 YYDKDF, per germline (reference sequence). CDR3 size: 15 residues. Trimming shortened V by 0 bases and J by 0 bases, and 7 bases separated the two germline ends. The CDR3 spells CATSRDPLSTDTQYF. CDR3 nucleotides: TGTGCCACCAGCAGAGATCCCTTGAGCACAGATACGCAGTATTTT.

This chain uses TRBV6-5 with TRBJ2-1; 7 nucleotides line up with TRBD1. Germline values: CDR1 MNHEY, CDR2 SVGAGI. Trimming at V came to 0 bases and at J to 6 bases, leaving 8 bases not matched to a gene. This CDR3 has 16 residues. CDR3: CASSYSRGAGGNEQFF. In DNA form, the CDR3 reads TGTGCCAGCAGTTACTCGAGGGGCGCAGGGGGCAATGAGCAGTTCTTC.

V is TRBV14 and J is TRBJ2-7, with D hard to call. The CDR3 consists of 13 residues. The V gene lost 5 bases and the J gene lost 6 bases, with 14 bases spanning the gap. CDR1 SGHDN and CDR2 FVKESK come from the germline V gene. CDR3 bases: TGTGCCAGCAGCGTACTCCCTAATTTCGAGCAGTACTTC. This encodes CASSVLPNFEQYF.